The present entry profiles one TCR beta chain with its context. Its specificity is not known. Germline CDR1 SGHTA, CDR2 FQGNSA. This CDR3 is 15 amino acids long. The V gene lost 4 bases and the J gene lost 3 bases, with 14 bases spanning the gap. The assay was immunoSEQ multiplex PCR, and TCRdb's table has in-frame clones only and misses some. The sample holds approximately 90,000 clones, about 92% seen once. These data originate in a study of T cell responses to AZD1222 COVID-19 vaccine. The overall study: It was second doses at about 4 or about 12 weeks that were pooled.

Findings of the study overall: In all cases, repertoires were sampled only after the peak T cell response. Vaccine-related CD4 TCRs covered spike, predominating at 160-218 and 743-854.

The receptor comes from an adult in good health. The V gene is TRBV7-2, the J gene TRBJ2-3; tentative D call: TRBD2 (6 bases). Sample: peripheral blood, taken on day 0 of AZD1222 vaccination. CDR3 protein: CASSSEGHGTDTQYF. The CDR3 DNA follows: TGTGCCAGCAGCTCGGAGGGGCACGGGACAGATACGCAGTATTTT.